The following is a T cell receptor beta chain sequence with its context. Time point in this sample: blood 2 weeks post-SBRT. Sample treatment: 15 Gy SBRT to primary tumor, nephrectomy 4 weeks later. The germline V gene encodes CDR1 SGDLS and CDR2 YYNGEE. J gave up 1 base and V 0 bases, and 4 bases lay outside the gene matches. The CDR3 has 15 amino acids. The data originate from a study of radiation and T cells in renal cell carcinoma. TCRdb keeps only in-frame clones here, not all; method: immunoSEQ multiplex PCR. The profile shows roughly 140,000 clones, approximately 88% of them singletons. This specimen was blood, taken from a patient whose treatment included radiotherapy and nephrectomy. The rearrangement uses TRBV9 and TRBJ2-7; 7 nucleotides match TRBD1. The origin of this receptor is a woman in her fifties or sixties with renal cell carcinoma. This CDR3 reads CASSVEGAPSYEQYF. The CDR3 bases are TGTGCCAGCAGCGTAGAGGGGGCCCCTTCCTACGAGCAGTACTTC.